A single sample gave rise to the 5 T cell receptor beta chains below, sequenced in a study of OX40 agonist ivuxolimab in advanced cancers. TCRdb's table, derived via immunoSEQ multiplex PCR, lists solely in-frame clones and lacks some. The data contain about 40,000 clones, around 89% of them singletons. Source: CD4+ or CD8+ T cells sorted from blood, taken in a trial of the OX40 agonist ivuxolimab. The origin of the receptors is an adult with an advanced solid tumor such as melanoma, head and neck, liver or kidney cancer.

V gene TRBV5-1 combines with J gene TRBJ2-7; D not resolved. The CDR3 spans 13 residues. Germline values: CDR1 SGHRS, CDR2 YFSETQ. Trimming removed 2 bases at V and 7 bases at J, with 13 bases between. Here the CDR3 DNA reads TGCGCCAGCAGCTTCCTTGGGGTAGGAGAGCAGTACTTC. Residues: CASSFLGVGEQYF.

This chain connects TRBV7-2 to TRBJ2-2; 10 bases are a match to TRBD2. Germline V lookup: CDR1 SGHTA, CDR2 FQGNSA. This CDR3 region has 15 residues. The V and J ends lost 3 bases and 7 bases, in that order; junction bases with no gene match: 5. The CDR3 loop reads CASSFLAGGRGELFF. DNA of the CDR3: TGTGCCAGCAGCTTCTTAGCGGGGGGTCGCGGGGAGCTGTTTTTT.

V usage is TRBV9 and J usage is TRBJ2-1; weak D call: TRBD2 (6 bases). CDR3 length: 17 residues. Germline lookup yields CDR1 SGDLS and CDR2 YYNGEE. Trimming stripped 3 bases from V and 8 bases from J, with 24 bases between. The CDR3 protein is CASSARGTSGGRDEQFF. For the CDR3, the DNA is TGTGCCAGCAGCGCCCGGGGTACTTCAGGAGGGAGAGATGAGCAGTTCTTC. Variable domain in full (rest from reference TRBV9 and TRBJ2-1): DSGVTQTPKHLITATGQRVTLRCSPRSGDLSVYWYQQSLDQGLQFLIQYYNGEERAKGNILERFSAQQFPDLHSELNLSSLELGDSALYFCASSARGTSGGRDEQFFGPGTRLTVL.

V gene TRBV7-9 combines with J gene TRBJ1-4, with a tentative D call TRBD1 (5 bases). Germline CDR1 reads SEHNR; CDR2 reads FQNEAQ (reference sequence). The ends were cut back, 5 bases at V and 4 bases at J, with 11 bases in the middle. This CDR3 has 14 amino acids. CDR3 nucleotide sequence: TGTGCCAGCAGCCCCGAGGGGTTTAATGAAAAACTGTTTTTT. This encodes CASSPEGFNEKLFF.

The chain couples TRBV5-8 to TRBJ2-2, with 9 positions matching TRBD1. The CDR3 totals 17 residues. Trimming removed 2 bases from V and 1 base from J; junction bases left unmatched: 6. CDR1 and CDR2 (germline): SGHTS, YDEGEE. CDR3 coding DNA: TGTGCCAGCAGCTTCGGGACGGGACAGGGGAACACCGGGGAGCTGTTTTTT. Translation gives CASSFGTGQGNTGELFF.